This T cell receptor beta chain was recorded in a study of response to subunit inactivated influenza vaccine. The CDR3 runs 15 residues. The V segment lost 4 bases and the J segment 5 bases; nucleotides outside the gene matches: 7. From germline, CDR1 is LGHNA and CDR2 YNFKEQ. MiXCR, run by TCRdb on the RT-PCR reads, gives a single entry per CDR3 protein. The sample includes about 700,000 distinct CDR3 sequences, approximately 14% seen only once; the top ten take 5.5% to 8%. This clonotype occurred a few times. The chain couples TRBV4-2 to TRBJ1-4, with TRBD1 matching over 7 bases. The TCR originated in a man aged 50-59 years who received an inactivated influenza vaccine. The input for sequencing was PBMCs from blood, taken around 14 days before vaccination. The CDR3 reads CASSPSGQRNEKLFF. The CDR3 region has the DNA TGTGCCAGCAGCCCGTCGGGACAGAGAAATGAAAAACTGTTTTTT.